A single sample gave rise to the 10 T cell receptor beta chains below, sequenced in a study of cytomegalovirus exposure and HLA in healthy donors (dated by TCRdb to about 2017). Libraries were made using the immunoSEQ multiplex PCR assay. For the multiplex PCR, a mixture combining 60 forward primers for TCR Vbeta segments and 13 reverse primers for TCR Jbeta segments was used. The table was pulled from immuneACCESS by TCRdb, which kept in-frame rearrangements only. Such tables lose some clones; where checked, under half of the loss comes from unresolved V genes, and the rest has no known cause. This sample has fewer than 250,000 clones in its table, and more than 60% of those were observed once. The ten largest clones capture roughly 0.22% of the sample. The specimen sequenced was PBMCs. The receptor source for this set is a girl aged 2-10 years in good health and CMV-seronegative.

The chain combines TRBV4-1 with TRBJ2-3; 7 bases fit TRBD2. The CDR3 is 17 amino acids. Germline lookup yields CDR1 MGHRA and CDR2 YSYEKL. After removal of 1 base from V and 1 base from J, the junction contained 8 bases not matched to a gene. CDR3 amino acids: CASSQGSGKVRTDTQYF. The CDR3 DNA sequence: TGCGCCAGCAGCCAAGGGAGCGGGAAGGTCCGCACAGATACGCAGTATTTT.

V and J are TRBV6-5 and TRBJ2-5, with 7 bases lining up with TRBD2. TRBJ2-7 explains the end of the DNA better; the J call may be wrong. The CDR3 extends over 11 amino acids. The V gene's germline CDR1 is MNHEY and CDR2 SVGAGI. The CDR3 region has the DNA TGTGCCAGCACTGGGGGGGGCGAGCAGTACTTC. As protein: CASTGGGEQYF.

V usage is TRBV4-1 and J usage is TRBJ1-5, with 8 nucleotides matching TRBD1. The CDR3 totals 15 residues. V lost 4 bases to trimming and J lost 4 bases; unmatched junction nucleotides: 6. Germline V gene sequence: CDR1 MGHRA, CDR2 YSYEKL. The CDR3 DNA follows: TGCGCCAGCAGCCCCCGACAGGGGCGTAATCAGCCCCAGCATTTT. It yields the protein CASSPRQGRNQPQHF.

J is TRBJ1-4 and V is TRBV19; 12 nucleotides line up with TRBD1. Germline assignment: CDR1 LNHDA and CDR2 SQIVND (reference sequence). Trimming cost V 10 bases and J 0 bases; bases outside gene matches: 6. The CDR3 has 16 amino acids. CDR3 sequence (DNA): TGTGCCACCGGGGACAGGGGGCTTTCAACTAATGAAAAACTGTTTTTT. Translated, it gives CATGDRGLSTNEKLFF.

The chain is built from TRBV27 and TRBJ2-1, with 7 bases aligning to TRBD2. Germline CDR1 reads MNHEY; CDR2 reads SMNVEV (reference sequence). CDR3 size: 14 residues. Trimming at V came to 2 bases and at J to 7 bases, leaving 5 bases not matched to a gene. In nucleotides, the CDR3 is TGTGCCAGCAGTTTACTGGGGGGGGTGAATGAGCAGTTCTTC. Translation: CASSLLGGVNEQFF.

The chain combines TRBV2 with TRBJ1-1, with D unclear. Germline-derived CDR1 and CDR2 are SNHLY and FYNNEI. CDR3 length: 12 amino acids. Trimming cost V 1 base and J 11 bases, with 11 bases left between them. Here the CDR3 DNA reads TGTGCCAGCAGTGAAGAGGCCCGGAGGGCTTTCTTT. Its translation is CASSEEARRAFF. Supplemented by reference TRBV2 and TRBJ1-1, the full variable domain reads EPEVTQTPSHQVTQMGQEVILRCVPISNHLYFYWYRQILGQKVEFLVSFYNNEISEKSEIFDDQFSVERPDGSNFTLKIRSTKLEDSAMYFCASSEEARRAFFGQGTRLTVV.

This clone was detected only a few times. The rearrangement joins TRBV29-1 to TRBJ1-4, with 7 bases lining up with TRBD1. This CDR3 region has 12 residues. Per germline, CDR1 SQVTM and CDR2 ANQGSEA. The CDR3 spells CTITGDGEKLFF. The CDR3 nucleotides read TGCACCATCACAGGGGATGGCGAAAAACTGTTTTTT.

This chain links TRBV9 with TRBJ2-7; the match to TRBD2 covers 10 bases. Germline values: CDR1 SGDLS, CDR2 YYNGEE. Germline trimming cut 3 bases from V and 6 bases from J; bases unmatched to any gene: 6. This CDR3 comprises 14 residues. CDR3 nucleotides: TGTGCCAGCAGCGCCCTAGCGGGAGAAACCGAGCAGTACTTC. Its translation: CASSALAGETEQYF.

The chain employs TRBV7-9 and TRBJ2-5; a weak D match, TRBD1 (5 bases). CDR3 length: 14 amino acids. The V gene's germline CDR1 is SEHNR and CDR2 FQNEAQ (reference sequence). Trimming pared 0 bases from V and 5 bases from J, leaving 10 bases between. CDR3 sequence reads: CASSLAGAGETQYF. CDR3 in DNA: TGTGCCAGCAGCTTAGCAGGGGCCGGGGAGACCCAGTACTTC.

This clone was counted a few times. The identical CDR3 is also encoded by other nucleotide sequences in the sample. The rearrangement uses TRBV5-4 and TRBJ1-1; 7 nucleotides line up with TRBD1. The J segment lost 3 bases and the V segment lost 1 base, leaving 0 bases of the junction unmatched. In germline, CDR1 is SGHNT, CDR2 YYREEE (reference sequence). This CDR3 has 13 amino acids. This CDR3 reads CASSLTGDTEAFF. CDR3 in DNA: TGTGCCAGCAGCTTGACAGGGGACACTGAAGCTTTCTTT.